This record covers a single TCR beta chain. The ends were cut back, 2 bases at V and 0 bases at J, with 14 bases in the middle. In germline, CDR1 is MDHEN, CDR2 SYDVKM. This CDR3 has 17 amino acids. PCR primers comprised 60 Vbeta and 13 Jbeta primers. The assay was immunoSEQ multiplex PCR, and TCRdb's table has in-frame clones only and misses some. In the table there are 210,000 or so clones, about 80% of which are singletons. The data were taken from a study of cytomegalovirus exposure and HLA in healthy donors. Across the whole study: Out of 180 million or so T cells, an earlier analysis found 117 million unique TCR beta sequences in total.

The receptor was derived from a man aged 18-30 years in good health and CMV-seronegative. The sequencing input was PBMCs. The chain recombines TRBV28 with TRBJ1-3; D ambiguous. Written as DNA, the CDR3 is TGTGCCAGCAGTTTAGTTTCTGCGAAACCCTCTGGAAACACCATATATTTT. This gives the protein CASSLVSAKPSGNTIYF.